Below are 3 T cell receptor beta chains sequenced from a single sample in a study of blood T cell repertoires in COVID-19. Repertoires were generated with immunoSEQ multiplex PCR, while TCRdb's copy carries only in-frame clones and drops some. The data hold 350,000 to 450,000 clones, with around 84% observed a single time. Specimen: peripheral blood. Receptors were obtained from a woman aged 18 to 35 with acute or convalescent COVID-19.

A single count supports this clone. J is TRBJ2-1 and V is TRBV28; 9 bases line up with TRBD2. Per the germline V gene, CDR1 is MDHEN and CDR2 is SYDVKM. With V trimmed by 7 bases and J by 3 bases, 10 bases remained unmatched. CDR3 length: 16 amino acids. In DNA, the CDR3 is TGTGCCAGCATAGGGCGGGAGGGAGAAGGCTACAATGAGCAGTTCTTC. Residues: CASIGREGEGYNEQFF.

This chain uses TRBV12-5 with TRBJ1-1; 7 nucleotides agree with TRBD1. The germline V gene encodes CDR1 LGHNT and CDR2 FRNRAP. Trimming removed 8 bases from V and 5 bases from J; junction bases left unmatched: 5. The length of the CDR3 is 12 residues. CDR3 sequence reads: CASRQGSTEAFF. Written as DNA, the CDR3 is TGTGCTAGTCGACAGGGATCGACTGAAGCTTTCTTT.

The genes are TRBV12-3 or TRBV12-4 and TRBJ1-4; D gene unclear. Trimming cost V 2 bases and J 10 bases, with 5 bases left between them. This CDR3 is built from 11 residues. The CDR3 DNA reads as TGTGCCAGCAGTTTATACGGAAAACTGTTTTTT. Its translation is CASSLYGKLFF.